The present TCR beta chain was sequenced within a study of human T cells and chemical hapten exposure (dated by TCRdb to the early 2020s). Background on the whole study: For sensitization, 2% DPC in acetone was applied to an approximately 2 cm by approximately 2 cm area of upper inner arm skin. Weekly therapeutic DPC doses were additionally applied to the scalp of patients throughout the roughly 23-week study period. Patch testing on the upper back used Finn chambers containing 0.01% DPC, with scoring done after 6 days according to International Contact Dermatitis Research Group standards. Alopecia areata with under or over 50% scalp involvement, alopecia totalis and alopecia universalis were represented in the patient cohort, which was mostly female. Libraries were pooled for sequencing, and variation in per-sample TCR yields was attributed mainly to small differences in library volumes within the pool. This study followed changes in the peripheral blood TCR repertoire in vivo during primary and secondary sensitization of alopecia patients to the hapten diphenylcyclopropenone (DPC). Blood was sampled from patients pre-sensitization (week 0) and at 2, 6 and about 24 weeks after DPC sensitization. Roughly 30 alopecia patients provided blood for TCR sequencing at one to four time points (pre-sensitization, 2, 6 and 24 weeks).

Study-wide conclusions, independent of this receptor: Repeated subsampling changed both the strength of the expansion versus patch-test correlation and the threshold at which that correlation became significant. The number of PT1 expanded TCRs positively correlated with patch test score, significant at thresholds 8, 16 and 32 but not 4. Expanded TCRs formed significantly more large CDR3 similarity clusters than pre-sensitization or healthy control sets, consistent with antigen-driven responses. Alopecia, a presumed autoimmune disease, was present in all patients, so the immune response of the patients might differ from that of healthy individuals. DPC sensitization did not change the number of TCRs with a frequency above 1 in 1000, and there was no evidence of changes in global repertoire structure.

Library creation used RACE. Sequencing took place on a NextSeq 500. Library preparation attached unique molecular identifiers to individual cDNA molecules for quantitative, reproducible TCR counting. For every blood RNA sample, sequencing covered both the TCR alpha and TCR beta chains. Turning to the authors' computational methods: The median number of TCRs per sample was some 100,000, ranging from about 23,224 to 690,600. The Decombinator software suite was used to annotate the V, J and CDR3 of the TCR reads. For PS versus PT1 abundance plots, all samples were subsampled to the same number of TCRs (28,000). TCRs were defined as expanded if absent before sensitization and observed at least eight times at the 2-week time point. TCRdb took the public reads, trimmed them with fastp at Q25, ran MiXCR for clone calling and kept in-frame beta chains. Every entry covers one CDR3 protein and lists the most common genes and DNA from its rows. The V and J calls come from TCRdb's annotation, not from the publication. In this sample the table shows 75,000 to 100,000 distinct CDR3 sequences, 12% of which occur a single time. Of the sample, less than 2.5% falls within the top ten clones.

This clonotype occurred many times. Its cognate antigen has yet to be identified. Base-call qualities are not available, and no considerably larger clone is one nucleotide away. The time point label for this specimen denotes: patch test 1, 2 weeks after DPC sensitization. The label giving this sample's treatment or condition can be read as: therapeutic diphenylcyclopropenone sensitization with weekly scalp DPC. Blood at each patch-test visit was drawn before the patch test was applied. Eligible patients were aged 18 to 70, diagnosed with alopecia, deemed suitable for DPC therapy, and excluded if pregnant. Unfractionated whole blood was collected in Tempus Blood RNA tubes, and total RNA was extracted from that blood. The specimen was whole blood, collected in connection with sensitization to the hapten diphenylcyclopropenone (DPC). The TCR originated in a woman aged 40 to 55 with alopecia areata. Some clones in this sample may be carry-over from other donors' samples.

In nucleotides, the sequence is TGTGCCAGCAGGATGGACAGGGTCACCGGGGAGCTGTTTTTT. The encoded protein is CASRMDRVTGELFF. The sequence joins TRBV6-4 to TRBJ2-2; 8 central bases correspond to TRBD1. Trimming accounts for 6 bases at V and 4 bases at J, while the number of junction bases matched to no gene is 4. Via the germline V gene, CDR1 is MRHNA and CDR2 SNTAGT. The CDR3 holds 14 amino acids from the cysteine to the phenylalanine. Just the 42-base CDR3 DNA is kept, in frame starting at base 1.